There are a few counts of the clone carrying this T cell receptor (beta chain). No antigen is known for it. The assay that was used to sequence DNA from cultured CD4+ T cells was the Oncomine TCR Beta short-read assay. TCRdb reanalysed the PCR reads using MiXCR and keeps one entry per CDR3 protein. The table records 15,000 to 19,000 distinct CDR3 sequences, 40% to 50% of them present only once. Per germline, CDR1 KGHDR and CDR2 SFDVKD. Between the trimmed V and J ends, which lost 4 bases and 6 bases, there was a span of 12 bases. The CDR3 loop spans 14 amino acids. The record originates from a study of vaccination and CD4 T cells after COVID-19. As for the study in general: The stimulating agents, overlapping spike peptides, came from SARS-CoV-2, HCoV-NL63, HCoV-OC43 and HCoV-229E.

Described treatment: roughly ten-day PBMC culture with coronavirus spike peptide pools or control peptides (ViraFEST assay). The sample here was CD4+ T cells from blood, cultured in vitro, taken before SARS-CoV-2 vaccination. This TCR was recovered from a human donor who had recovered from COVID-19. This rearrangement joins TRBV24-1 to TRBJ1-5, with D possibly TRBD1 on 5 matching bases. The CDR3, as DNA: TGTGCCACCAGTGACCCAGGGTTGCTTCAGCCCCAGCATTTT. Its translation: CATSDPGLLQPQHF.